This TCR beta chain was obtained from a study of T cells in women clearing cervical HPV infection. Details on this clone: Its antigen is undetermined. The missing CDR3 end, 3 residues past where the read stops, is filled in from the germline J gene.

Whole-study results and caveats: Controls had more TRBV6-7 (approximately 0.15%) than cases (roughly 0.11%).

CDR3 size: 17 residues. V gave up 3 bases and J gave up 6 bases; unmatched junction bases: 14. Germline assignment: CDR1 LNHDA and CDR2 SQIVND (reference sequence). immunoSEQ multiplex PCR used an average of approximately 1,300 ng genomic DNA. Assay used: immunoSEQ multiplex PCR; TCRdb lists only in-frame clones, some missing. This table holds under 45,000 clones. The chain has TRBV19 and TRBJ1-5; 7 nucleotides match TRBD1. This receptor was taken from a woman aged 18 to 75 with a cervical HPV16 infection that either progressed to CIN3+ or cleared (not recorded which). What was sequenced was blood buffy coat. This CDR3 reads CASSMDLGTEGTQPQHF. Incomplete CDR3 DNA: TGTGCCAGTAGTATGGACCTCGGGACAGAAGGGACTCAGCCC. Filled out from reference TRBV19 and TRBJ1-5, the complete variable domain reads DGGITQSPKYLFRKEGQNVTLSCEQNLNHDAMYWYRQDPGQGLRLIYYSQIVNDFQKGDIAEGYSVSREKKESFPLTVTSAQKNPTAFYLCASSMDLGTEGTQPQHFGDGTRLSIL.